This TCR beta chain was captured by sequencing in a study of control samples from healthy donors and cancer patients. Trimming took 3 bases from V and 0 from J, leaving 10 bases between them. The CDR3 contains 15 residues. CDR1 and CDR2 (germline): ENHRY, SYGVKD. Data came from immunoSEQ multiplex PCR; TCRdb stores just in-frame clones and leaves some out. The data contain approximately 170,000 clones, around 88% of them seen just once; the ten biggest clones take up around 5%. The receptor was isolated from a woman younger than 45 in good health. The V gene is TRBV10-3, the J gene TRBJ2-3; possible D gene TRBD2, 6 bases. The sequencing sample was made of blood. CDR3 sequence: CAISDRAGSTDTQYF. CDR3 sequence (DNA): TGTGCCATCAGTGATCGGGCGGGGAGCACAGATACGCAGTATTTT.